These 23 T cell receptor beta chains were all obtained from the same sample, sequenced in a study of blood T cell repertoires in COVID-19. Sequenced by immunoSEQ multiplex PCR; TCRdb stores in-frame clones only, minus some. The data show approximately 100,000 clones, with 75% to 90% seen just once and about 27% held by the top ten. The source material was peripheral blood. The receptor set was obtained from a man in his sixties with acute or convalescent COVID-19.

The rearrangement uses TRBV2 and TRBJ2-7, with 9 bases lining up with TRBD1. Losses at the gene ends were 6 bases for V and 2 bases for J; bases not matched to a gene: 5. The length of the CDR3 is 14 residues. The germline gives CDR1 SNHLY, CDR2 FYNNEI. CDR3 sequence (DNA): TGTGCCAGCAGCAGGGACAGGGTCACCTACGAGCAGTACGTC. This translates into CASSRDRVTYEQYV.

The rearrangement links TRBV12-3 or TRBV12-4 to TRBJ1-2; D gene unclear. The CDR3 spans 13 residues. V lost 3 bases and J lost 7, with 12 bases in between. The chain's CDR3 is CASSLTRRGGYTF. Written as DNA, the CDR3 is TGTGCCAGCAGTTTGACCCGACGGGGTGGCTACACCTTC.

This chain connects TRBV29-1 to TRBJ2-5; D is unresolved. Deletions cut 6 bases from V and 5 bases from J, with 19 bases between. This CDR3 comprises 14 residues. Germline V gene data show CDR1 as SQVTM and CDR2 as ANQGSEA. This chain's CDR3 is CSVTADGGVETQYF. In DNA, the CDR3 is TGCAGCGTCACTGCGGATGGCGGTGTCGAGACCCAGTACTTC.

V usage is TRBV24-1 and J usage is TRBJ1-2, with a weak D call TRBD1 (6 bases). Germline CDR1 reads KGHDR; CDR2 reads SFDVKD. V dropped 3 bases and J dropped 8 bases, with 21 bases sitting between them. This CDR3 is 16 amino acids long. In DNA, the CDR3 is TGTGCCACCAGTGATCCCGGAAGCCCACAGGGTAGGGGCTACACCTTC. Translated, it gives CATSDPGSPQGRGYTF.

The chain carries TRBV2 and TRBJ1-5, with 8 positions matching TRBD1. V lost 3 bases, J lost 5 bases, and 3 bases stayed unmatched. Germline CDR1 SNHLY, CDR2 FYNNEI. The CDR3 consists of 14 residues. This CDR3 reads CASSEAGQDQPQHF. The CDR3 coding sequence is TGTGCCAGCAGTGAGGCGGGACAGGATCAGCCCCAGCATTTT. Using reference TRBV2 and TRBJ1-5 for the parts outside the CDR3, the full variable domain is EPEVTQTPSHQVTQMGQEVILRCVPISNHLYFYWYRQILGQKVEFLVSFYNNEISEKSEIFDDQFSVERPDGSNFTLKIRSTKLEDSAMYFCASSEAGQDQPQHFGDGTRLSIL.

The rearrangement links TRBV4-3 to TRBJ2-2, with a possible D match to TRBD1 (5 bases). CDR3 length: 18 residues. Trimming removed 4 bases from V and 0 bases from J, with 18 bases in between. Per germline, CDR1 LGHNA and CDR2 YSLEER. As DNA, the CDR3 is TGCGCCAGCAGCCGCCTCGTGGGGCGCAGCACGAACACCGGGGAGCTGTTTTTT. Encoded protein: CASSRLVGRSTNTGELFF.

To note about this clone: One end of the junction varies from germline; a read error may be responsible. The chain links TRBV7-7 to TRBJ2-1; D is possibly TRBD2 (6 bases). CDR3 length: 13 residues. The V gene's germline CDR1 is SSHAT and CDR2 FNYEAQ (reference sequence). The CDR3 DNA reads as TGTGCTAGCAGCTTAGCGGAGAACAATGAGCAGTTCTTC. Its protein is CASSLAENNEQFF.

The chain is built from TRBV24-1 and TRBJ1-2, with D possibly being TRBD1 (6 bases). Germline V lookup: CDR1 KGHDR, CDR2 SFDVKD. The CDR3 sequence is 13 residues long. The V end lost 4 bases, the J end lost 7 bases, and 12 bases lay between the germline ends. The CDR3 nucleotides are TGTGCCACCAGTGAGCAGGGGAGGGGTGGCTACACCTTC. Translation gives CATSEQGRGGYTF.

The V and J genes are TRBV5-4 and TRBJ2-2; 8 nucleotides match TRBD2. There are 17 residues in the CDR3. V trimming: 2 bases; J trimming: 1 base; junction bases outside the gene matches: 7. Looked up from germline, CDR1 is SGHNT and CDR2 is YYREEE (reference sequence). The CDR3 DNA is TGTGCCAGCAGCTTACCTATTCTAGCGGGGAACACCGGGGAGCTGTTTTTT. Encoded protein: CASSLPILAGNTGELFF.

The rearrangement links TRBV5-1 to TRBJ2-3; 11 nucleotides match TRBD2. There are 16 residues in the CDR3. The junction had 7 bases not matched to a gene; V was cut back by 4 bases and J by 3 bases. Germline V gene lookup returns CDR1 SGHRS and CDR2 YFSETQ. The CDR3 bases are TGCGCCAGCAGCGCCAAACTAGCGGGAGTGACAGATACGCAGTATTTT. Its protein product is CASSAKLAGVTDTQYF.

This chain connects TRBV9 to TRBJ2-2, with a tentative D call TRBD1 (6 bases). The CDR3 is 13 residues long. V gave up 5 bases and J gave up 6 bases, with 11 bases separating them. The germline CDR1 and CDR2 sequences are SGDLS and YYNGEE. The CDR3 reads CASRQGWSGELFF. For the CDR3, the DNA is TGTGCCAGCAGACAGGGTTGGTCCGGGGAGCTGTTTTTT.

The rearrangement links TRBV7-9 to TRBJ2-5; TRBD2 matches at 8 bases. The CDR3 contains 14 residues. After removal of 5 bases from V and 3 bases from J, the junction contained 5 bases not matched to a gene. Germline CDR1 is SEHNR and CDR2 is FQNEAQ (reference sequence). CDR3 protein: CASSLATSEETQYF. The CDR3 nucleotides read TGTGCCAGCAGCCTTGCGACTAGCGAAGAGACCCAGTACTTC.

DNA of the CDR3: TGTGCCAGCAGTTCCGGGACAGGGGTTAATTCACCCCTCCACTTT. This sequence encodes CASSSGTGVNSPLHF. The rearrangement joins TRBV27 to TRBJ1-6; 10 nucleotides match TRBD1. Germline values: CDR1 MNHEY, CDR2 SMNVEV (reference sequence). Germline trimming cut 4 bases from V and 6 bases from J; bases unmatched to any gene: 3. The length of the CDR3 is 15 residues.

The chain joins TRBV29-1 to TRBJ2-2; D unresolved. The V gene's germline CDR1 is SQVTM and CDR2 ANQGSEA. The CDR3 spans 12 residues. Trimming left V 5 bases short and J 2 bases short, with 6 bases between. The CDR3 sequence is CSVSGNTGELFF. CDR3 DNA sequence: TGCAGCGTTTCGGGTAACACCGGGGAGCTGTTTTTT.

The chain links TRBV6-5 to TRBJ1-4; weak D call: TRBD1 (6 bases). The CDR3 is 14 amino acids. Germline assignment: CDR1 MNHEY and CDR2 SVGAGI. V gave up 10 bases and J gave up 6 bases, with 18 bases separating them. The CDR3 region has the DNA TGTGCCACCACAGGGACCTGGTGGGATGAAAAACTGTTTTTT. Residues: CATTGTWWDEKLFF.

This chain uses TRBV4-1 with TRBJ1-4; D is unresolved. The ends were cut back, 0 bases at V and 8 bases at J, with 13 bases in the middle. Germline values: CDR1 MGHRA, CDR2 YSYEKL. The CDR3 extends over 15 amino acids. CDR3 in amino acids: CASSQDGGRHEKLFF. Written as DNA, the CDR3 is TGCGCCAGCAGCCAAGATGGCGGGCGTCACGAAAAACTGTTTTTT.

The V and J genes are TRBV18 and TRBJ1-5, with TRBD1 matching over 7 bases. CDR3 length equals 17 residues. V was pared by 4 bases and J by 0 bases, with 9 bases of the junction left unmatched. From germline, CDR1 is KGHSH and CDR2 LQKENI. CDR3 protein: CASSQSRDSHSNQPQHF. CDR3 bases: TGTGCCAGCTCACAGTCCCGGGACAGTCATAGCAATCAGCCCCAGCATTTT.

The chain has TRBV4-2 and TRBJ1-2; D remains unclear. The CDR3 covers 14 residues. Trimming cost V 0 bases and J 1 base, with 6 bases left between them. CDR1 and CDR2 (germline): LGHNA, YNFKEQ. This chain's CDR3 is CASSQDTGNYGYTF. DNA for the CDR3: TGTGCCAGCAGCCAAGATACGGGTAACTATGGCTACACCTTC.

The V gene is TRBV6-6, the J gene TRBJ1-6; a possible D gene is TRBD1 (6 bases). Germline CDR1 and CDR2: MNHNY and SVGAGI (reference sequence). V shed 3 bases and J shed 7 bases, with 10 bases lying between them. CDR3 size: 14 residues. The CDR3, as DNA: TGTGCCAGCAGTTATCCCCAGGGGAATTCACCCCTCCACTTT. This gives the protein CASSYPQGNSPLHF.

J is TRBJ2-1 and V is TRBV11-3, with 14 nucleotides matching TRBD2. This CDR3 contains 15 residues. V was pared by 3 bases and J by 10 bases, with 5 bases of the junction left unmatched. Looked up from germline, CDR1 is SGHNT and CDR2 is YENEEA. DNA for the CDR3: TGTGCCAGCAGCTTCTCGGGACTAGCGGGAGAGGAGCAGTTCTTC. Its translation: CASSFSGLAGEEQFF. Based on the CDR3 plus reference TRBV11-3 and TRBJ2-1, the full variable domain is EAGVVQSPRYKIIEKKQPVAFWCNPISGHNTLYWYLQNLGQGPELLIRYENEEAVDDSQLPKDRFSAERLKGVDSTLKIQPAELGDSAVYLCASSFSGLAGEEQFFGPGTRLTVL.

The rearrangement joins TRBV5-1 to TRBJ2-1, with 8 bases aligning to TRBD1. V shed 2 bases and J 6 bases; nucleotides not matched to a gene: 10. The germline V gene encodes CDR1 SGHRS and CDR2 YFSETQ. The CDR3 is made up of 16 amino acids. The CDR3 bases are TGCGCCAGCAGCTTAGGGCAGGGGGCGATATCCAATGAGCAGTTCTTC. Protein sequence: CASSLGQGAISNEQFF.

The genes are TRBV2 and TRBJ1-1, with unresolved D. Germline lookup yields CDR1 SNHLY and CDR2 FYNNEI. The V end lost 7 bases, the J end lost 1 base, and 16 bases lay between the germline ends. This CDR3 has 15 amino acids. The CDR3 sequence is CASTSEGRTNTEAFF. The CDR3 DNA is TGTGCCAGCACCTCAGAGGGTCGGACGAACACTGAAGCTTTCTTT.

This chain joins TRBV7-8 and TRBJ1-2, with D perhaps matching TRBD1 (6 bases). V was shortened by 5 bases and J by 3 bases, with 25 bases between the two germline ends. Germline assignment: CDR1 SGHVS and CDR2 FQNEAQ. The CDR3 extends over 18 amino acids. CDR3 bases: TGTGCCAGCAGCCCGGGGGGCGGGGGACGGGTACTATACTATGGCTACACCTTC. It is translated as CASSPGGGGRVLYYGYTF.